These T cell receptor beta chains were read from a single sample in a study of blood T cell repertoires in COVID-19. Here immunoSEQ multiplex PCR was the method, and the copy in TCRdb shows in-frame clones only, minus some. The table shows 210,000 or so clones, with nearly 90% occurring only once. The sequencing input was PBMCs or T cells enriched from blood (not recorded which). These receptors were taken from a man aged 25 to 40 who had recovered from COVID-19. CDR3s include the opening cysteine and the closing phenylalanine or tryptophan. Fields, in order: clone size, J gene, V gene, D gene, CDR3 DNA, CDR3 protein. D genes are given only for firm matches. Clone size is stated in some rows and not others, as once, few, many or a class when expanded.

>-|TRBJ1-2|TRBV6-5|-
TGTGCCAGCAGCAGGGGCCTCAGCTATGGCTACACCTTC
CASSRGLSYGYTF
>-|TRBJ1-4|TRBV7-8|-
TGTGCCAGCAGCCCCCGGGGGGTGGAGAATGAAAAACTGTTTTTT
CASSPRGVENEKLFF
>-|TRBJ2-3|TRBV7-3|-
TGTGCCAGCAGCACGGAGGGGGCGACAGATACGCAGTATTTT
CASSTEGATDTQYF
>few|TRBJ2-4|TRBV7-2|-
TGTGCCAGCAGCTTAGAGGGGGTCCCCTTAGCCAAAAACATTCAGTACTTC
CASSLEGVPLAKNIQYF
>-|TRBJ1-2|TRBV9|TRBD1
TGTGCCAGCAGCCCCGGGACAGATAACTATGGCTACACCTTC
CASSPGTDNYGYTF
>-|TRBJ1-2|TRBV7-8|-
TGTGCCAGCAGCTTAGGAACGGGGATCTATGGCTACACCTTC
CASSLGTGIYGYTF
>-|TRBJ2-3|TRBV5-4|-
TGTGCCAGCAGCCACAACGGGGTTTCAGATACGCAGTATTTT
CASSHNGVSDTQYF
>-|TRBJ2-3|TRBV19|TRBD2
TGTGCCAGTAGTTCGACTAGCGGGGGAGGGTGGTACGATACGCAGTATTTT
CASSSTSGGGWYDTQYF
>-|TRBJ1-1|TRBV6-1|-
TGTGCCAGCATTTCAGAATTGAACACTGAAGCTTTCTTT
CASISELNTEAFF
>-|TRBJ2-5|TRBV28|-
TGTGCCAGCAGTTTAATTCAGGGAAGCGTGACCCAGTACTTC
CASSLIQGSVTQYF
>-|TRBJ2-5|TRBV9|TRBD2
TGTGCCAGCAGCGCCCTAGCGGGAGGAGGTGAGACCCAGTACTTC
CASSALAGGGETQYF
>-|TRBJ1-1|TRBV7-2|TRBD1
TGTGCCAGCAGCCCCGACAGGGCTGAAGCTTTCTTT
CASSPDRAEAFF
>-|TRBJ2-7|TRBV5-5|-
TGTGCCAGCAGCTTGTTCCTCCAGAGGAAGCAGTACTTC
CASSLFLQRKQYF
>-|TRBJ1-2|TRBV6-1|TRBD1
TGTGCCAGCAGGGAAGGGGACAGCCCTATATATCCGTATGGCTACACCTTC
CASREGDSPIYPYGYTF
>-|TRBJ2-7|TRBV3-1/TRBV3-2|TRBD1
TGTGCCAGCAGCCGAACAGGGGGCGCTTACGAGCAGTACTTC
CASSRTGGAYEQYF
>-|TRBJ1-2|TRBV18|TRBD1
TGTGCCAGCTCACCATGGCAGGGGGCAGACTATGGCTACACCTTC
CASSPWQGADYGYTF
>few|TRBJ1-6|TRBV6-1|-
TGTGCCAGCAGTGACCGGCAGGGTTTTGGGTCACCCCTCCACTTT
CASSDRQGFGSPLHF
>-|TRBJ1-1|TRBV28|-
TGTGCCAGCAGTTCGGGACATGAGAGGAACACTGAAGCTTTCTTT
CASSSGHERNTEAFF
>once|TRBJ2-1|TRBV3-1/TRBV3-2|TRBD2
TGTGCCAGCAGCCGCGGGGGGGCGGGTTTCGAGCAGTTCTTC
CASSRGGAGFEQFF
>-|TRBJ2-5|TRBV15|-
TGTGCCACCAGCGAGGACCTTACAGGGGGGGTTGTTAAGACCCAGTACTTC
CATSEDLTGGVVKTQYF
>-|TRBJ2-7|TRBV21-1|-
TGTGCCAGCAGCAAAGAGGGACAAGGCCTCTCCTACGAGCAGTACTTC
CASSKEGQGLSYEQYF
>-|TRBJ2-7|TRBV28|-
TGTGCCAGCAGTTTATCGGCAGGGGTCGGCGGGTACTTC
CASSLSAGVGGYF
>-|TRBJ2-5|TRBV5-1|-
TGCGCCAGCAGCTTGCGGGGGACGGAGACCCAGTACTTC
CASSLRGTETQYF
>-|TRBJ2-5|TRBV7-2|-
TGTGCCAGCAGCTTAGACTCAATGACCCAGTACTTC
CASSLDSMTQYF
>once|TRBJ2-5|TRBV3-1/TRBV3-2|TRBD2
TGTGCCAGCAGCCAAGGGACTAGCGGGATGGAGACCCAGTACTTC
CASSQGTSGMETQYF
>-|TRBJ2-2|TRBV5-1|TRBD2
TGCGCCAGTGCAACTAGCGGGACCATTAACACCGGGGAGCTGTTTTTT
CASATSGTINTGELFF
>-|TRBJ1-2|TRBV19|TRBD1
TGTGCCAGTAGCATGGACAGGGGTTTCGGCTATGGCTACACCTTC
CASSMDRGFGYGYTF
>-|TRBJ2-7|TRBV5-5|-
TGTGCCAGCGACGGGGGACAGCCAGAGCAGTACTTC
CASDGGQPEQYF
>-|TRBJ1-1|TRBV4-1|-
TGCGCCAGCAGCCAAGACCTGGCCAAAGCTTTCTTT
CASSQDLAKAFF
>once|TRBJ1-4|TRBV12-3/TRBV12-4|-
TGTGCCAGCAGTTCCCGGGGGGAAAAACTGTTTTTT
CASSSRGEKLFF
>few|TRBJ1-4|TRBV25-1|-
TGTGCCAGCAGTGAACTCAACAGGCTTAATGAAAAACTGTTTTTT
CASSELNRLNEKLFF
>-|TRBJ2-1|TRBV11-3|TRBD2
TGTGCCAGCAGCTTAGGATTGGGACTAGCGGGAGGAGACAAGGATGAGCAGTTCTTC
CASSLGLGLAGGDKDEQFF
>-|TRBJ2-1|TRBV13|-
TGTGCCAGCAGAAGGGACTCCTCATCCTACAATGAGCAGTTCTTC
CASRRDSSSYNEQFF
>-|TRBJ1-4|TRBV28|-
TGTGCCAGCAGGCAGGGATACTCACACTCAAAACTGTTTTTT
CASRQGYSHSKLFF
>-|TRBJ1-1|TRBV5-1|TRBD1
TGCGCCAGCAGCGTGGAGAAAGACAGGGACGTGAACACTGAAGCTTTCTTT
CASSVEKDRDVNTEAFF
>-|TRBJ1-2|TRBV14|-
TGTGCCAGCAGCCTCCTGGGGGGACCGCCAAGGGATGGCTACACCTTC
CASSLLGGPPRDGYTF
>-|TRBJ2-3|TRBV5-1|-
TGCGCCAGCAGCTTTTCGGGGATTGGTCCAGATACGCAGTATTTT
CASSFSGIGPDTQYF
>-|TRBJ1-2|TRBV7-2|-
TGTGCCAGCAGCTTAAACAGGGCTTGGGGCTACACCTTC
CASSLNRAWGYTF
>-|TRBJ1-5|TRBV5-5|TRBD1
TGTGCCAGCACCCAGGACAGGGGGAATCAGCCCCAGCATTTT
CASTQDRGNQPQHF
>-|TRBJ2-3|TRBV19|TRBD2
TGTGCCAGTAGTTCGCGGGAGGTGGGTAGAGATACGCAGTATTTT
CASSSREVGRDTQYF
>-|TRBJ2-7|TRBV29-1|TRBD1
TGCAGCGTTGAATCGGACAGGAGCTCCTACGAGCAGTACTTC
CSVESDRSSYEQYF
>-|TRBJ2-5|TRBV7-8|TRBD2
TGTGCCAGCAGCCGGGGACTAGGGGAGACCCAGTACTTC
CASSRGLGETQYF
>once|TRBJ1-1|TRBV7-9|-
TGTGCCAGCTATGCGGATTGGACATTTGAAGCTTTCTTT
CASYADWTFEAFF
>-|TRBJ2-1|TRBV24-1|TRBD2
TGTGCCACCAGTGTGGCGGGAGCTAACAATGAGCAGTTCTTC
CATSVAGANNEQFF
>-|TRBJ2-3|TRBV28|-
TGTGCCAGCAGTCCAGGGGTTACGCAGTATTTT
CASSPGVTQYF